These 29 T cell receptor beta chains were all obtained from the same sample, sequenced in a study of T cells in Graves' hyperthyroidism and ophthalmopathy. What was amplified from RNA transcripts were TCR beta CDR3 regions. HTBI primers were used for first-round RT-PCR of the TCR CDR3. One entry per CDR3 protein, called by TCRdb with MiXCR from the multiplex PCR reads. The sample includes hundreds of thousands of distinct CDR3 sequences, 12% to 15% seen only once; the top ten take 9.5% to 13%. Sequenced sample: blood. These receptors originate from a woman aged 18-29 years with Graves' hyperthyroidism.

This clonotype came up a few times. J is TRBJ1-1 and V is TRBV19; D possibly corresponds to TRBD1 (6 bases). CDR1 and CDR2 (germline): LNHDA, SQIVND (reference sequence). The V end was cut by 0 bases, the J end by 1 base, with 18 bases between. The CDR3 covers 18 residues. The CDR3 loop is CASSIDSDRKGWNTEAFF. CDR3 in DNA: TGTGCCAGTAGTATAGATAGTGACAGGAAAGGGTGGAACACTGAAGCTTTCTTT.

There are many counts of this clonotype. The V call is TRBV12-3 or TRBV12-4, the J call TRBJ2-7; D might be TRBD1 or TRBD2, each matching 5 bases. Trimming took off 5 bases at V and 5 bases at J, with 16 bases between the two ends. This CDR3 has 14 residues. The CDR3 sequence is CASSPSRGRDEQYF. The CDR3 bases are TGTGCCAGCAGTCCATCCCGGGGCCGGGACGAGCAGTACTTC.

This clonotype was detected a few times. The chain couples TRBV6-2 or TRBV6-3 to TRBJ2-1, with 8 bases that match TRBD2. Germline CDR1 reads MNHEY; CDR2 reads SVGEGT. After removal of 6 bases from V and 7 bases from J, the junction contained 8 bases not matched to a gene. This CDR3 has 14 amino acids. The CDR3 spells CASSSAGTRNEQFF. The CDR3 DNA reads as TGTGCCAGCAGCTCCGCCGGGACTAGAAATGAGCAGTTCTTC.

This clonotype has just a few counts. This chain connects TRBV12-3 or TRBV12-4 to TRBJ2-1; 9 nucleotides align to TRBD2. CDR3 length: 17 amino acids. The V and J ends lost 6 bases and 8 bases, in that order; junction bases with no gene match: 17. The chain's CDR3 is CASSSGCCGRAGDEQFF. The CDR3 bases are TGTGCCAGCAGCTCGGGTTGCTGCGGGAGGGCCGGGGATGAGCAGTTCTTC.

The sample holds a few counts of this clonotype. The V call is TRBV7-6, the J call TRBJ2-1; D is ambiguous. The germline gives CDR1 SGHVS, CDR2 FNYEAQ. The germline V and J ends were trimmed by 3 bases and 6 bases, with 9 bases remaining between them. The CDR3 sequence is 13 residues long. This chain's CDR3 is CASSFRQVNEQFF. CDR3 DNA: TGTGCCAGCAGCTTCCGACAAGTCAATGAGCAGTTCTTC.

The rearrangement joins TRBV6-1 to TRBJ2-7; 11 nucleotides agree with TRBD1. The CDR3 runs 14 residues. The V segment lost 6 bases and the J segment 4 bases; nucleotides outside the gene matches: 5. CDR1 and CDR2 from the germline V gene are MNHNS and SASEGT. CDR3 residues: CASRFGQGAYEQYF. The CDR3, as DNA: TGTGCCAGCAGATTCGGACAGGGGGCATACGAGCAGTACTTC.

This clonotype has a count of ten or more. The CDR3 spells CASSGGSGRFYEQYF. The CDR3 nucleotides are TGTGCCAGCAGCGGGGGTAGCGGGAGGTTCTACGAGCAGTACTTC. The chain uses TRBV27 and TRBJ2-7, with 10 nucleotides matching TRBD2. After removal of 6 bases from V and 3 bases from J, the junction contained 8 bases not matched to a gene. Germline V gene sequence: CDR1 MNHEY, CDR2 SMNVEV (reference sequence). The CDR3 has 15 residues.

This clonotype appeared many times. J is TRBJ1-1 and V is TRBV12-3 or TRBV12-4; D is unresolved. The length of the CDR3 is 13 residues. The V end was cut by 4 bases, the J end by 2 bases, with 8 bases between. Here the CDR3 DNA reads TGTGCCAGCAGTTCTGGAGGTAACACTGAAGCTTTCTTT. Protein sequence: CASSSGGNTEAFF.

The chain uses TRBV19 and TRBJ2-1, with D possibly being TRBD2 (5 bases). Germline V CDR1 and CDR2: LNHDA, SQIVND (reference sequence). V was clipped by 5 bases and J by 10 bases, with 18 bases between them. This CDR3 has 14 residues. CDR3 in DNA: TGTGCCAGTAGTCCCCGGACCAGCGGTGCGGAGCAGTTCTTC. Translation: CASSPRTSGAEQFF.

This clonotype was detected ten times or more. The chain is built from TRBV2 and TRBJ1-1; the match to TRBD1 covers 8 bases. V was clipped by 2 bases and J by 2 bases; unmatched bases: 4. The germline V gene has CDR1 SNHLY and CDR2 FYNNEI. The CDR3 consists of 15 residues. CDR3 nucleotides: TGTGCCAGCAGTGAATTAACAGGGGGAAACACTGAAGCTTTCTTT. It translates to CASSELTGGNTEAFF.

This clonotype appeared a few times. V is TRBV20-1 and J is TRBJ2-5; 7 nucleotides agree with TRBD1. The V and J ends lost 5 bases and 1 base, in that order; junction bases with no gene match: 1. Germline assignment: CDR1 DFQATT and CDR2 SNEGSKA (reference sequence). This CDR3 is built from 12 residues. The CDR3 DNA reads TGCAGTGCTGGGACAGCCCAAGAGACCCAGTACTTC. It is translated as CSAGTAQETQYF.

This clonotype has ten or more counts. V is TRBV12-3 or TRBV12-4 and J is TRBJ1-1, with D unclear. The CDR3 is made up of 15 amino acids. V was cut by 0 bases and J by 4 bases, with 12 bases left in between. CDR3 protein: CASSLAWPTSTEAFF. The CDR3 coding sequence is TGTGCCAGCAGTTTAGCGTGGCCAACGAGCACTGAAGCTTTCTTT.

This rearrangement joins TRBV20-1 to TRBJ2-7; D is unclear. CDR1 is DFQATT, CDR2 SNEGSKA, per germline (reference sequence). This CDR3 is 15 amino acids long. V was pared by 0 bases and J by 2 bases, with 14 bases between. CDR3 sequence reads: CSARDRPEPTYEQYF. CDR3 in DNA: TGCAGTGCTAGAGATCGTCCTGAACCGACCTACGAGCAGTACTTC.

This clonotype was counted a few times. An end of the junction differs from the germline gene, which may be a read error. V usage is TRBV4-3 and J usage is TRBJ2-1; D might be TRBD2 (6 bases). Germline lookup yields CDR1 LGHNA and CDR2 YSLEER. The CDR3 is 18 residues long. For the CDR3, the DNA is TGCGCCAGCAGCCAAGATCGTCGGGCGGGAAGGACCTACAATGAGCAGCTCTTC. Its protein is CASSQDRRAGRTYNEQLF.

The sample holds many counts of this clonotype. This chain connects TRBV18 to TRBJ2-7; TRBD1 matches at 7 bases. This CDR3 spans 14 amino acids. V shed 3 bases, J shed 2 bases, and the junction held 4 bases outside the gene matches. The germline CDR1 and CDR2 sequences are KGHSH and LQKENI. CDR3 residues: CASSPRQGTYEQYF. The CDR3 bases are TGTGCCAGCTCACCCCGACAGGGTACCTACGAGCAGTACTTC.

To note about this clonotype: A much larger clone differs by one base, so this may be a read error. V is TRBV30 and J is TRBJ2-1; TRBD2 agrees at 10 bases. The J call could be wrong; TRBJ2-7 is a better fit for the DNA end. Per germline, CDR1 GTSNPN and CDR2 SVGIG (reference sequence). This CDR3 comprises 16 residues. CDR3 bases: TGTGCCTGGAGGGGGACCGGGACTAGCGACTACAATGAGCAGTACTTC. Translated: CAWRGTGTSDYNEQYF.

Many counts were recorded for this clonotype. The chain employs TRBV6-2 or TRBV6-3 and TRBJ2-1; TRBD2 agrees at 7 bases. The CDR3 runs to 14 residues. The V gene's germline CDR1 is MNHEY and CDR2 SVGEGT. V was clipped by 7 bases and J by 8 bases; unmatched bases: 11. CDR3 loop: CASTRLAVGDEQFF. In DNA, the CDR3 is TGTGCCAGCACCCGGCTAGCGGTCGGCGATGAGCAGTTCTTC.

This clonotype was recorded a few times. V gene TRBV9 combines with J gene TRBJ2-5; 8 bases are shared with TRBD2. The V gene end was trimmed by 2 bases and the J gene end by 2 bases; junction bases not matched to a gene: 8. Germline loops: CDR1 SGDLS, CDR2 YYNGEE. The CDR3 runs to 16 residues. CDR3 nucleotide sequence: TGTGCCAGCAGCGTTTTAGCGGGAACAGGACAAGAGACCCAGTACTTC. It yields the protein CASSVLAGTGQETQYF.

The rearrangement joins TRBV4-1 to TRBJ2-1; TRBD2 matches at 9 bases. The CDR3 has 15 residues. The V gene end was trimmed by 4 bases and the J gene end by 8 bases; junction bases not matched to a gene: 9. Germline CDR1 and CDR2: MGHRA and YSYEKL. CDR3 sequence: CASSPVGLARDEQFF. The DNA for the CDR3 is TGCGCCAGCAGCCCAGTGGGACTAGCCAGGGATGAGCAGTTCTTC.

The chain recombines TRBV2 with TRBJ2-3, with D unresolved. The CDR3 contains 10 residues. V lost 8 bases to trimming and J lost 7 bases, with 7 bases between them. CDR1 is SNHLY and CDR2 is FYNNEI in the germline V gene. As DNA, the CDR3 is TGTGCCAGCGCCTTCAATACGCAGTATTTT. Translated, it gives CASAFNTQYF.

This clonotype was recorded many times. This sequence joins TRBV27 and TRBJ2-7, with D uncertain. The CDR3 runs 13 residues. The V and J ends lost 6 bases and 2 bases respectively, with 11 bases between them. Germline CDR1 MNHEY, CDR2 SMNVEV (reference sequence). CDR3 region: CASSLALPYEQYF. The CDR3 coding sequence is TGTGCCAGCAGCTTAGCTCTTCCCTACGAGCAGTACTTC.

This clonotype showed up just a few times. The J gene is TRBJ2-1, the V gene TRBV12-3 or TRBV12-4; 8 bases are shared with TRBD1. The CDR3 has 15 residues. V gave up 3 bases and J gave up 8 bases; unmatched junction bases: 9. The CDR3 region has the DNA TGTGCCAGCAGTTTTTCTCAGACAGGGGTGGATGAGCAGTTCTTC. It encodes CASSFSQTGVDEQFF.

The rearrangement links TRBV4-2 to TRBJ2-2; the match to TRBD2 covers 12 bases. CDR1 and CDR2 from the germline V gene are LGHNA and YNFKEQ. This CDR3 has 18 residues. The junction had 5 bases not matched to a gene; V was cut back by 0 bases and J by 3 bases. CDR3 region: CASSQELTSGRYTGELFF. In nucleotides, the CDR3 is TGTGCCAGCAGCCAAGAATTAACTAGCGGGAGGTACACCGGGGAGCTGTTTTTT.

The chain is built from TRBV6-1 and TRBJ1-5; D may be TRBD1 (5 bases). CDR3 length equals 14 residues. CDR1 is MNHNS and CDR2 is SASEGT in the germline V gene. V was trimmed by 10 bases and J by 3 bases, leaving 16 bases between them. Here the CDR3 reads CAISRDGYNQPQHF. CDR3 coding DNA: TGTGCCATCTCACGGGACGGCTACAATCAGCCCCAGCATTTT.

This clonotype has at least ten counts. The CDR3: CASSPPSGRVYNEQFF. Written as DNA, the CDR3 is TGTGCCAGCTCACCACCTAGCGGGAGGGTTTACAATGAGCAGTTCTTC. The chain joins TRBV18 to TRBJ2-1; 11 nucleotides agree with TRBD2. Germline CDR1 KGHSH, CDR2 LQKENI. The CDR3 has 16 residues. Germline trimming cut 0 bases from V and 4 bases from J; bases unmatched to any gene: 2.

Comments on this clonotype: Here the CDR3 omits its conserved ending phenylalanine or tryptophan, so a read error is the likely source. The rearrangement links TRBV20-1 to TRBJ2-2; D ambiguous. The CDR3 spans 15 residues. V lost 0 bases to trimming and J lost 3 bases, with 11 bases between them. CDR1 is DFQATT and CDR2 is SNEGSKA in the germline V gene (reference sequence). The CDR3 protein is CSAREPRRDTGELFS. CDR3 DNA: TGCAGTGCTAGAGAGCCTAGAAGGGACACCGGGGAGCTGTTTTCT.

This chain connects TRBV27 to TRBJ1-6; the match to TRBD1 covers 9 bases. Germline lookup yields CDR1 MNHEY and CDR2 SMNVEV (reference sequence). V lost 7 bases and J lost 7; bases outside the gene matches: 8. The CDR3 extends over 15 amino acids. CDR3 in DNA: TGTGCCAGCACAGGACAGGGGACGAGGAATTCACCCCTCCACTTT. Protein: CASTGQGTRNSPLHF.

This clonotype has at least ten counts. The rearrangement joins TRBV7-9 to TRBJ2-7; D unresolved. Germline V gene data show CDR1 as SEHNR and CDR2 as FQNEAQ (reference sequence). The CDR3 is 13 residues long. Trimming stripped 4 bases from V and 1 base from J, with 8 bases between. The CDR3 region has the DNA TGTGCCAGCAGCTGGGCACTTTCCTACGAGCAGTACTTC. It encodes CASSWALSYEQYF.

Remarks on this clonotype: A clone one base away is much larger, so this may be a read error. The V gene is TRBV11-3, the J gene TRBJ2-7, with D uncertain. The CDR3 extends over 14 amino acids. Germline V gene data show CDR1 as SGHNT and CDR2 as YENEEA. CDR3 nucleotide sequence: TGTACCAGCAGCTCCCCCCAGAGCCGCTACGAGCAGTACTTC. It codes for CTSSSPQSRYEQYF.